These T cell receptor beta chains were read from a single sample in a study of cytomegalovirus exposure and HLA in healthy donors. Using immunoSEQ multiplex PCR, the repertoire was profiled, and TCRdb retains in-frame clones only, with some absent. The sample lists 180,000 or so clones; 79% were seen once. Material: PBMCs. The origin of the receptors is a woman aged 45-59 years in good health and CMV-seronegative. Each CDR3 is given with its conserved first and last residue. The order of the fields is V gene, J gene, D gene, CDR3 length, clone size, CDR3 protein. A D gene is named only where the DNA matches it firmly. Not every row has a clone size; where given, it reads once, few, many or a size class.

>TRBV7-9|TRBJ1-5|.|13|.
CSSSLWGGQPQHF
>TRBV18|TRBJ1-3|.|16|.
CASSPDSPLSGNTIYF
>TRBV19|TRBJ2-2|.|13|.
CASSPTRIGELFF
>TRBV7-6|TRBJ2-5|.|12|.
CASSFPKETQYF
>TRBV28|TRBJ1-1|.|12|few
CASSKQGTEAFF
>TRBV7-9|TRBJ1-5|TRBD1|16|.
CASSLQTGGLNQPQHF
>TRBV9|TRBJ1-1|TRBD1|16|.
CASSAIAGGGGTEAFF
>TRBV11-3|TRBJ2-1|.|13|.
CASSSGGRNEQFF
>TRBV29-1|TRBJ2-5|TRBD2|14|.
CSAGGAGARQTQYF
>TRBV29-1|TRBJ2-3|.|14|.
CSVDTSPRGDTQYF
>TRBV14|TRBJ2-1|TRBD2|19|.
CASSQESPQLAGIYNEQFF
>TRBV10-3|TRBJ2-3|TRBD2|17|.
CAIRGLAGGPGTDTQYF
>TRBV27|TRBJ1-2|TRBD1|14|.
CASRLTGTNYGYTF
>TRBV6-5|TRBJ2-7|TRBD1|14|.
CASSRTGGSYEQYF
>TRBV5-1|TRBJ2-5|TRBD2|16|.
CASSLVSSGRGETQYF
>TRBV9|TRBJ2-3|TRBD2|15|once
CASSTHSGSADTQYF
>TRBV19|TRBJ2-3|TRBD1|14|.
CASSSRGRIDTQYF
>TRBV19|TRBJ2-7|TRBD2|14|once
CASSISASGYEQYF
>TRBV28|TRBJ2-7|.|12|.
CASSSPGSEQYF
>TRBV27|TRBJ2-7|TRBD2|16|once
CASSPIGEGKSYEQYF
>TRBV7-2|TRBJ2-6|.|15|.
CASKSYPSGANVLTF
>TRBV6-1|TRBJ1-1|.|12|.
CATQEGWSEAFF
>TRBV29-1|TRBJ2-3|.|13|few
CSSRGQNTDTQYF
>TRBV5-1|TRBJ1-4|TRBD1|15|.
CASSFSDRENEKLFF
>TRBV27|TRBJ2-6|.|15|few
CASSKSGSGANVLTF
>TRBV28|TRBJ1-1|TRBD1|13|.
CASSITGVAEAFF
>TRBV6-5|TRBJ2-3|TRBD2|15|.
CASRLKAGGTDTQYF
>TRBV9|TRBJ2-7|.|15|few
CASSVAVQGSYEQYF
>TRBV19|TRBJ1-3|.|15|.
CASSTQPGTGNTIYF
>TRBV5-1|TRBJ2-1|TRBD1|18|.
CASSSQPGQGSSYNEQFF
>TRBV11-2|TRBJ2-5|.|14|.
CASSLFGSLGEQYF
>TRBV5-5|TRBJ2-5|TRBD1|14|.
CASSPRTGIETQYF
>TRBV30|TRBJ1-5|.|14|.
CAWCPGGGAQPQHF
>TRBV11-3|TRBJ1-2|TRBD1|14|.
CASSFPDRVYGYTF
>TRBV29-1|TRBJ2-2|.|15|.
CSVEIDTSNTGELFF
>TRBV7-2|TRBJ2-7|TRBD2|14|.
CASSSAGLAPEQYF
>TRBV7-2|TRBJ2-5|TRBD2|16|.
CASSSSSTSGGETQYF
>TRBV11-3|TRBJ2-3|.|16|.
CASSLGGGTSTDTQYF
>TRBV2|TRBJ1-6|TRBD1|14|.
CATGQGDPNSPLHF
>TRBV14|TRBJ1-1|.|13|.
CASSRSRNTEAFF
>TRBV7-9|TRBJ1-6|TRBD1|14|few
CASSPGTGSSPLHF
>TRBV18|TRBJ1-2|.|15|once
CASSPREGSGYGYTF
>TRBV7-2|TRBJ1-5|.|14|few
CASSPQVSNQPQHF